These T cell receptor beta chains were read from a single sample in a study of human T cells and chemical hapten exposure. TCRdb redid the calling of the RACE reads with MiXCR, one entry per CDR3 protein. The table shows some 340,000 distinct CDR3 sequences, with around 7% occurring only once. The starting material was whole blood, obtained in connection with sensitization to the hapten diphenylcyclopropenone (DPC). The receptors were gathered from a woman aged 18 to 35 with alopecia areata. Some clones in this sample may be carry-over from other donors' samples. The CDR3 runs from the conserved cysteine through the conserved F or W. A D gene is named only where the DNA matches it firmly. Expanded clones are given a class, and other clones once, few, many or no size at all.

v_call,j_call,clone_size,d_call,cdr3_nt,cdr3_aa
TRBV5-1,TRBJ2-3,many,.,TGTGCCAGCAGCTTAGGGGCAGATACGCAGTATTTT,CASSLGADTQYF
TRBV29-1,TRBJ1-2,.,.,TGCAGCGTTTGGGGGCAGGACTATGGCTACACCTTC,CSVWGQDYGYTF
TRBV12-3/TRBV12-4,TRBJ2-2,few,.,TGTGCCAGCAGTCCCGTGAACACCGGGGAGCTGTTTTTT,CASSPVNTGELFF
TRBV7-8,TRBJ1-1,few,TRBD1,TGTGCCAGCAGCCCGACAGGGGGCCGGACTGAAGCTTTCTTT,CASSPTGGRTEAFF
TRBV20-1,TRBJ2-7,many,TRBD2,TGCAGTGCTAGAGCTCCGGGGGGTCCCCTAACCTACGAGCAGTACTTC,CSARAPGGPLTYEQYF
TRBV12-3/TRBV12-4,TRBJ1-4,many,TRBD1,TGTGCCAGCAACACAGGGGCACGCGTAGGTGAAAAACTGTTTTTT,CASNTGARVGEKLFF
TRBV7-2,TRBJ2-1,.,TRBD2,TGTGCCAGCAGACTAGCGGGGGGGCCCTCGAATGAGCAGTTCTTC,CASRLAGGPSNEQFF
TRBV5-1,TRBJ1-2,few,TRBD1,TGCGCCAGCAGCTTGGCTAACGACAGGGGACATGGCTACACCTTC,CASSLANDRGHGYTF
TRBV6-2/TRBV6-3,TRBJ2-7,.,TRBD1,TGTGCCAGCAGTTACGGTCCCGGGACAGAGCTCTCCTACGAGCAGTACTTC,CASSYGPGTELSYEQYF
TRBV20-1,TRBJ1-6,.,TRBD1,TGCAGTGCTAGGGCGCCGGGACAGGGAAATTGGTTCCATAATTCACCCCTCCACTTT,CSARAPGQGNWFHNSPLHF
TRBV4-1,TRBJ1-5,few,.,TGCGCCAGCAGCCGAGGACAATCTAGCAATCAGCCCCAGCATTTT,CASSRGQSSNQPQHF
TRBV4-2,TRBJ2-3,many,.,TGTGCCAGCAGCCTTTCCGTAGGAGGGTCCCCGAATACGCAGTATTTT,CASSLSVGGSPNTQYF
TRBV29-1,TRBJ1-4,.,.,TGCAGCGTTGAAGATTGGGATCCGGCTAATGAAAAACTGTTTTTT,CSVEDWDPANEKLFF
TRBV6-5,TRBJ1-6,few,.,TGTGCCAGCAGCCGACGGGACTTTTATAATTCACCCCTCCACTTT,CASSRRDFYNSPLHF
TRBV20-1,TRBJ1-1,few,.,TGCAGTGCTAGAGATCTAAACCTGAACACTGAAGCTTTCTTT,CSARDLNLNTEAFF
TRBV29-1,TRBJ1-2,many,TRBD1,TGCAGCGTTGGGAGCAGGGGGTCTGGCTACACCTTC,CSVGSRGSGYTF
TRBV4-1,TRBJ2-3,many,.,TGCGCCAGCAGCCAAGATAGGGATACGCAGTATTTT,CASSQDRDTQYF
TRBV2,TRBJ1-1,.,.,TGTGCCAGCAGTAAACTAAAATCGAACACTGAAGCTTTCTTT,CASSKLKSNTEAFF
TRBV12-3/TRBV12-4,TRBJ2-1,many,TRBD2,TGTGCCAGCAGTCCGGGACTAGCGGGGGGAACGGCAGATGAGCAGTTCTTC,CASSPGLAGGTADEQFF
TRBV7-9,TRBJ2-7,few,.,TGTGCCAGCAGCTTAAAGGAGGGCAGCTCCTACGAGCAGTACTTC,CASSLKEGSSYEQYF
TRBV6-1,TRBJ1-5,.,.,TGTGCCAGCAGTGAAGGGTCCTCAGGTAGACAGCCCCAGCATTTT,CASSEGSSGRQPQHF
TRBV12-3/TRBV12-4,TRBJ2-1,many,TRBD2,TGTGCCAGCAGCAAACAAGCGGCGGGGGACAATGAGCAGTTCTTC,CASSKQAAGDNEQFF
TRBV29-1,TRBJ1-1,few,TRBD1,TGCAGCACTAGGACAGGGGACACTGAAGCTTTCTTT,CSTRTGDTEAFF
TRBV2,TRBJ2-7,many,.,TGTGCCAGCAGTCTTAATGGGGGTATCGAAGTCCACGAGCAGTACTTC,CASSLNGGIEVHEQYF
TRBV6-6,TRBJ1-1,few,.,TGTGCCAGCAGTTACGAACAGACTAGCAATCAGAACACTGAAGCTTTCTTT,CASSYEQTSNQNTEAFF
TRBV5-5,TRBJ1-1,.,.,TGTGCCAGCACACCACAGGATTTGAACACTGAAGCTTTCTTT,CASTPQDLNTEAFF
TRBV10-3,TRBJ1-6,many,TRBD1,TGTGCCACACAGGGGACCTCCTATAATTCACCCCTCCACTTT,CATQGTSYNSPLHF
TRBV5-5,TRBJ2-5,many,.,TGTGCCAGCAGCAGGCGAGCACAGCAAGAGACCCAGTACTTC,CASSRRAQQETQYF
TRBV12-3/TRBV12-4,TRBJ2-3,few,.,TGTGCCAGCAGTAGCAGGGTAGATACGCAGTATTTT,CASSSRVDTQYF
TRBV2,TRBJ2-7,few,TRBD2,TGTGCCAGCAGTGATGAGAGCTTAGCGGGGGCTAACTACGAGCAGTACTTC,CASSDESLAGANYEQYF
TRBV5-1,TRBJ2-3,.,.,TGCGCCAGCAGCTTGTCTTGGGAGACAGATACGCAGTATTTT,CASSLSWETDTQYF
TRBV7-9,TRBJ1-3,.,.,TGTGCCAGCAGCTTTCCGGCGCCCGTATATTTT,CASSFPAPVYF
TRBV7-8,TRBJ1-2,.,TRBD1,TGTGCCAGCAGCCCCTACAGGGGGCCCCCGGCCCGCTATGGCTACACCTTC,CASSPYRGPPARYGYTF
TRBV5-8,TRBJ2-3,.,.,TGTGCCAGCAGCTTGGAGGGCGACGGAGATACGCAGTATTTT,CASSLEGDGDTQYF
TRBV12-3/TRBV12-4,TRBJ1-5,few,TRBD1,TGTGCCAGCAATCCAACCGGGACAGGGGATCAGCCCCAGCATTTT,CASNPTGTGDQPQHF
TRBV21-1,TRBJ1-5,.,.,TGTGCCAGCAGCCCCAAAGTTAGCAATCAGCCCCAGCATTTT,CASSPKVSNQPQHF
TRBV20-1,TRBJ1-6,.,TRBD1,TGCAGTGCTAGAGAGGGTGAACAGGGGGATAATTCACCCCTCCACTTT,CSAREGEQGDNSPLHF
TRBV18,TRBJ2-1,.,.,TGTGCCAGCTCACCACCGGGAGGGGGGCACAATGAGCAGTTCTTC,CASSPPGGGHNEQFF
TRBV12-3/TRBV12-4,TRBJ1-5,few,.,TGTGCCAGCACCTGGCGGACGCTTGGCCAATTGCGTAGCAATCAGCCCCAGCATTTT,CASTWRTLGQLRSNQPQHF
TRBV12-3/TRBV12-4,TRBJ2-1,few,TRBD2,TGTGCCAGCAGTCTCTATAGCGGGGCGAACAATGAGCAGTTCTTC,CASSLYSGANNEQFF
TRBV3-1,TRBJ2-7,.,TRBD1,TGTGCCAGCAGCCAGAAGGGGGCCCACGAGCAGTACTTC,CASSQKGAHEQYF
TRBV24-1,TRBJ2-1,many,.,TGTGCCACCAGTGAGGACTATAGCTCCTACAATGAGCAGTTCTTC,CATSEDYSSYNEQFF
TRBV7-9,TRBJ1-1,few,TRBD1,TGTGCCAGCAGTTTTCGGGACAGGGTTATCACTGAAGCTTTCTTT,CASSFRDRVITEAFF
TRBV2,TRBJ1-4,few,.,TGTGCCAGCAATTCGGAGGGGCTCTCAACTAATGAAAAACTGTTTTTT,CASNSEGLSTNEKLFF
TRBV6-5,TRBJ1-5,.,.,TGTGCCAGCAGGAGGGGGGGTGATCAGCCCCAGCATTTT,CASRRGGDQPQHF
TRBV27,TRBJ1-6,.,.,TGTGCCAGCCGGGGGGACCGGGCCCTCCTGTCACCCCTCCACTTT,CASRGDRALLSPLHF
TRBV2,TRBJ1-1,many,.,TGTGCCAGCAGTGTTCAAGGCGGGGCTTTCTTT,CASSVQGGAFF
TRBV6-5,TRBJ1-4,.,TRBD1,TGTGCCAGTACAGGGGCCGGCGAAAAACTGTTTTTT,CASTGAGEKLFF
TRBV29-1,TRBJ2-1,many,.,TGCAGCGTTGGAAAGAGGGCTGGGGGGGCTTTCAATGAGCAGTTCTTC,CSVGKRAGGAFNEQFF
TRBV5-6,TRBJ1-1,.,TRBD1,TGTGCCAGCAGCCTACGGACAGGGACGGTATTGAACACTGAAGCTTTCTTT,CASSLRTGTVLNTEAFF
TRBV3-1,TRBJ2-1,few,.,TGTGCCAGCAGCCAAGACCGGACAGATGAGCAGTTCTTC,CASSQDRTDEQFF
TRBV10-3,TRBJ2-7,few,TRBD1,TGTGCCATCAGTCCCGGGACAGGGCCCTACGAGCAGTACTTC,CAISPGTGPYEQYF
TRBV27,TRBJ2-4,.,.,TGTGCCAGCAGTTTTAGCGGAAGGGACATTCAGTACTTC,CASSFSGRDIQYF